This entry lists 29 T cell receptor beta chains sequenced from one sample in a study of radiotherapy plus CTLA-4 blockade in lung cancer. Produced via immunoSEQ multiplex PCR; TCRdb's table is partial and in-frame only. Of about 38,000 clones in the sample, 80% to 90% were seen once. This material consisted of peripheral blood, taken from a patient treated with radiotherapy plus ipilimumab. The receptor set was obtained from a human donor with non-small cell lung cancer whose response to radiotherapy plus ipilimumab could not be evaluated.

The genes are TRBV2 and TRBJ1-1; no reliable D call. Germline CDR1 and CDR2: SNHLY and FYNNEI. V lost 2 bases and J 3 bases, leaving 7 bases between the germline ends. The length of the CDR3 is 13 residues. The CDR3 protein is CASSETTYTEAFF. CDR3 in DNA: TGTGCCAGCAGTGAAACTACATACACTGAAGCTTTCTTT. Full variable domain (rest looked up from reference TRBV2 and TRBJ1-1): EPEVTQTPSHQVTQMGQEVILRCVPISNHLYFYWYRQILGQKVEFLVSFYNNEISEKSEIFDDQFSVERPDGSNFTLKIRSTKLEDSAMYFCASSETTYTEAFFGQGTRLTVV.

The sample holds a few counts of this clone. The V gene is TRBV19, the J gene TRBJ2-1; 9 nucleotides line up with TRBD2. The germline CDR1 and CDR2 sequences are LNHDA and SQIVND (reference sequence). V gave up 3 bases and J gave up 6 bases; unmatched junction bases: 6. The CDR3 has 15 residues. The CDR3 loop is CASSMDSSGINEQFF. The CDR3 region has the DNA TGTGCCAGTAGTATGGATTCTAGCGGGATCAATGAGCAGTTCTTC.

The rearrangement joins TRBV2 to TRBJ1-2, with a tentative D call TRBD1 (5 bases). Germline V lookup: CDR1 SNHLY, CDR2 FYNNEI. The CDR3 has 13 amino acids. V lost 8 bases to trimming and J lost 2 bases, with 12 bases between them. The CDR3 spells CASSRDTNYGYTF. CDR3 bases: TGTGCCAGCTCCAGGGATACAAACTATGGCTACACCTTC.

The chain couples TRBV2 to TRBJ1-4; tentative D call: TRBD1 (6 bases). The CDR3 covers 14 residues. The V gene's germline CDR1 is SNHLY and CDR2 FYNNEI. V lost 7 bases, J lost 7 bases, and 16 bases lay in between. CDR3: CASTSYRGTEKLFF. CDR3 sequence (DNA): TGTGCCAGCACCAGTTATAGGGGGACTGAAAAACTGTTTTTT.

The CDR3 here is CASSQDQASGRNTIYF. CDR3 DNA: TGTGCCAGCAGCCAAGATCAGGCATCGGGAAGAAACACCATATATTTT. The genes are TRBV4-2 and TRBJ1-3; D is uncertain. V was shortened by 0 bases and J by 5 bases, with 14 bases between the two germline ends. From germline, CDR1 is LGHNA and CDR2 YNFKEQ. This CDR3 has 16 residues.

The rearrangement joins TRBV5-5 to TRBJ2-2; D is unclear. Looked up from germline, CDR1 is SGHKS and CDR2 is YYEKEE (reference sequence). V lost 3 bases, J lost 6 bases, and 15 bases lay in between. The CDR3 sequence is 15 residues long. The CDR3 spells CASSSVPGRAGELFF. The CDR3 DNA reads TGTGCCAGCAGCTCGGTCCCGGGTCGGGCCGGGGAGCTGTTTTTT. The variable domain in full, completed from reference TRBV5-5 and TRBJ2-2, reads DAGVTQSPTHLIKTRGQQVTLRCSPISGHKSVSWYQQVLGQGPQFIFQYYEKEERGRGNFPDRFSARQFPNYSSELNVNALLLGDSALYLCASSSVPGRAGELFFGEGSRLTVL.

The rearrangement joins TRBV29-1 to TRBJ2-2; perhaps TRBD1 as D (5 bases). Germline CDR1 reads SQVTM; CDR2 reads ANQGSEA. The ends were cut back, 5 bases at V and 5 bases at J, with 12 bases in the middle. The CDR3 sequence is 13 residues long. CDR3 region: CSVRQRETGELFF. CDR3 bases: TGCAGCGTTCGACAGAGAGAGACCGGGGAGCTGTTTTTT.

The chain employs TRBV9 and TRBJ2-3; 8 positions match TRBD2. In germline, CDR1 is SGDLS, CDR2 YYNGEE. Trimming took 4 bases from V and 1 from J; bases not matched to a gene: 8. This CDR3 region has 16 residues. CDR3 nucleotides: TGTGCCAGCAGCCCCCGGACTAGCCCTCGCACAGATACGCAGTATTTT. Its protein product is CASSPRTSPRTDTQYF.

The CDR3 here is CASSFRNPGQGEDGYTF. Written as DNA, the CDR3 is TGTGCCAGCAGTTTCCGGAATCCGGGACAGGGAGAGGATGGCTACACCTTC. The chain is built from TRBV27 and TRBJ1-2; TRBD1 matches 9 bases. The V segment lost 3 bases and the J segment 6 bases; nucleotides outside the gene matches: 14. This CDR3 spans 17 amino acids. CDR1 is MNHEY and CDR2 is SMNVEV in the germline V gene (reference sequence).

This clone was seen once. This rearrangement joins TRBV2 to TRBJ2-5; 9 nucleotides align to TRBD1. The DNA matches TRBJ2-7 better at its end, which makes the J call doubtful. The CDR3 has 14 residues. Germline V lookup: CDR1 SNHLY, CDR2 FYNNEI. The CDR3 is CASSSGQGPYEQYF. As DNA, the CDR3 is TGTGCCAGCAGTTCAGGACAGGGGCCCTACGAGCAGTACTTC.

The gene calls are TRBV2 and TRBJ2-5; TRBD2 agrees at 10 bases. The germline gives CDR1 SNHLY, CDR2 FYNNEI. The CDR3 contains 14 residues. V dropped 11 bases and J dropped 5; count of bases not matched to a gene: 11. This CDR3 reads CAAPSGGASETQYF. CDR3 coding DNA: TGTGCCGCCCCGAGCGGGGGGGCCTCTGAGACCCAGTACTTC.

The chain couples TRBV6-6 to TRBJ1-4, with D perhaps TRBD1 (6 bases). This CDR3 is built from 15 residues. Germline V lookup: CDR1 MNHNY, CDR2 SVGAGI (reference sequence). Trimming pared 7 bases from V and 4 bases from J, leaving 16 bases between. CDR3 DNA sequence: TGTGCCAGCACCATAGACAGGAGACGTAATGAAAAACTGTTTTTT. Its translation: CASTIDRRRNEKLFF.

The J gene is TRBJ2-7, the V gene TRBV21-1; the D segment call TRBD1 is taken from the table without a DNA check. TRBV21-1 counts as a pseudogene. The CDR3 consists of 14 residues. In DNA form, the CDR3 reads TGTGCCAGCAACCAGGGGACGCGCCCCTACGAGCAGTACTTC. Amino acid sequence: CASNQGTRPYEQYF.

V is TRBV19 and J is TRBJ2-7; D perhaps matches TRBD1 (6 bases). Trimming left V 9 bases short and J 3 bases short, with 9 bases between. CDR1 and CDR2 from the germline V gene are LNHDA and SQIVND (reference sequence). CDR3 length equals 11 residues. This chain's CDR3 is CASGTLYEQYF. CDR3 nucleotide sequence: TGTGCCAGCGGGACACTCTACGAGCAGTACTTC.

This clone has a single count. This same CDR3 is encoded by further DNA sequences in the sample. The chain couples TRBV2 to TRBJ1-2, with 11 bases aligning to TRBD1. Germline CDR1 SNHLY, CDR2 FYNNEI. The CDR3 covers 13 residues. The junction had 2 bases not matched to a gene; V was cut back by 9 bases and J by 2 bases. The CDR3 bases are TGTGCCAGTGGGACAGGGGGAAACTATGGCTACACCTTC. Residues: CASGTGGNYGYTF.

Concerning this clone itself: Germline is not matched at one junction end, which may reflect a read error. The chain recombines TRBV11-2 with TRBJ2-5; tentative D call: TRBD1 (5 bases). The germline CDR1 and CDR2 sequences are SGHAT and FQNNGV. The CDR3 extends over 12 amino acids. Here the CDR3 reads CASSPGTGVTDF. In DNA, the CDR3 is TGTGCCAGCAGCCCCGGTACAGGCGTGACGGACTTC.

V usage is TRBV11-2 and J usage is TRBJ2-2, with a tentative D call TRBD2 (6 bases). Germline loops: CDR1 SGHAT, CDR2 FQNNGV. The CDR3 loop spans 16 amino acids. Between the trimmed V and J ends, which lost 5 bases and 2 bases, there was a span of 15 bases. The CDR3 here is CASSLAGLFNTGELFF. CDR3 DNA: TGTGCCAGCAGCCTCGCTGGACTATTTAACACCGGGGAGCTGTTTTTT. Using reference TRBV11-2 and TRBJ2-2 for the parts outside the CDR3, the full variable domain is EAGVAQSPRYKIIEKRQSVAFWCNPISGHATLYWYQQILGQGPKLLIQFQNNGVVDDSQLPKDRFSAERLKGVDSTLKIQPAKLEDSAVYLCASSLAGLFNTGELFFGEGSRLTVL.

A single count supports this clone. V and J are TRBV5-1 and TRBJ2-1, with 9 bases lining up with TRBD2. In germline, CDR1 is SGHRS, CDR2 YFSETQ. The CDR3 has 15 residues. Unmatched junction bases numbered 11, after V lost 4 bases and J lost 9 bases. The CDR3 spells CASSPLTSGKGEQFF. The CDR3 coding sequence is TGCGCCAGCAGCCCCTTGACTAGCGGAAAAGGTGAGCAGTTCTTC. Drawing the rest from reference TRBV5-1 and TRBJ2-1, the complete variable domain is KAGVTQTPRYLIKTRGQQVTLSCSPISGHRSVSWYQQTPGQGLQFLFEYFSETQRNKGNFPGRFSGRQFSNSRSEMNVSTLELGDSALYLCASSPLTSGKGEQFFGPGTRLTVL.

This CDR3 reads CATSPRTGNQPQHF. In DNA, the CDR3 is TGTGCCACCAGTCCTAGGACAGGGAATCAGCCCCAGCATTTT. The rearrangement joins TRBV15 to TRBJ1-5; 8 nucleotides match TRBD1. CDR3 length: 14 amino acids. J gave up 4 bases and V 6 bases, and 5 bases lay outside the gene matches. The germline CDR1 and CDR2 sequences are LNHNV and YYDKDF (reference sequence).

This clone was observed a handful of times. This chain uses TRBV27 with TRBJ2-5; D unclear. The germline CDR1 and CDR2 sequences are MNHEY and SMNVEV (reference sequence). V lost 5 bases and J lost 4, with 11 bases in between. The CDR3 is 13 amino acids. CDR3 loop: CASSPDLGETQYF. As DNA, the CDR3 is TGTGCCAGCAGTCCCGACTTGGGAGAGACCCAGTACTTC.

The V call is TRBV28, the J call TRBJ2-5, with D tentatively TRBD2 (5 bases). The CDR3 runs to 15 residues. Trimming pared 3 bases from V and 3 bases from J, leaving 14 bases between. Germline lookup yields CDR1 MDHEN and CDR2 SYDVKM. DNA of the CDR3: TGTGCCAGCAGTTTCGCCCGGAGGCAGAAAGAGACCCAGTACTTC. Translated: CASSFARRQKETQYF.

The CDR3 sequence: CASSSRQAYSGANVLTF. CDR3 bases: TGTGCCAGCTCAAGTCGGCAGGCCTACTCTGGGGCCAACGTCCTGACTTTC. The gene calls are TRBV18 and TRBJ2-6; D call uncertain. The V end was cut by 5 bases, the J end by 0 bases, with 14 bases between. Germline V gene sequence: CDR1 KGHSH, CDR2 LQKENI. The CDR3 runs 17 residues.

The V call is TRBV10-2, the J call TRBJ1-2, with 8 positions matching TRBD1. The CDR3 runs 14 residues. The V and J ends lost 6 bases and 1 base, in that order; junction bases with no gene match: 4. Germline-derived CDR1 and CDR2 are WSHSY and SAAADI. CDR3 loop: CASRSDRDNYGYTF. DNA of the CDR3: TGCGCCAGCAGATCGGACAGGGATAACTATGGCTACACCTTC.

This sequence joins TRBV4-1 and TRBJ2-3; TRBD2 matches at 8 bases. This CDR3 region has 17 residues. The J segment lost 2 bases and the V segment lost 2 bases, leaving 9 bases of the junction unmatched. Looked up from germline, CDR1 is MGHRA and CDR2 is YSYEKL. CDR3 loop: CASSQSGGTRLTDTQYF. Written as DNA, the CDR3 is TGCGCCAGCAGCCAAAGCGGCGGGACTAGACTCACAGATACGCAGTATTTT.

This chain connects TRBV11-2 to TRBJ2-2; 7 bases align to TRBD1. This CDR3 contains 15 residues. The germline gives CDR1 SGHAT, CDR2 FQNNGV. V gave up 5 bases and J gave up 0 bases; unmatched junction bases: 3. The CDR3 DNA is TGTGCCAGCAGCCAGGACAGGCCGAACACCGGGGAGCTGTTTTTT. Translating it yields CASSQDRPNTGELFF. Drawing the rest from reference TRBV11-2 and TRBJ2-2, the complete variable domain is EAGVAQSPRYKIIEKRQSVAFWCNPISGHATLYWYQQILGQGPKLLIQFQNNGVVDDSQLPKDRFSAERLKGVDSTLKIQPAKLEDSAVYLCASSQDRPNTGELFFGEGSRLTVL.

J is TRBJ1-2 and V is TRBV27; 9 bases are shared with TRBD1. Per the germline V gene, CDR1 is MNHEY and CDR2 is SMNVEV (reference sequence). After removal of 5 bases from V and 6 bases from J, the junction contained 10 bases not matched to a gene. This CDR3 has 15 amino acids. The CDR3 region has the DNA TGTGCCAGCAGTCACGGGACAGGGCCAGGGAATGGCTACACCTTC. Protein: CASSHGTGPGNGYTF.

V and J are TRBV19 and TRBJ2-7, with TRBD1 matching 10 bases. CDR1 and CDR2 (germline): LNHDA, SQIVND (reference sequence). V gave up 4 bases and J gave up 5 bases; unmatched junction bases: 14. CDR3 length: 17 amino acids. CDR3 bases: TGTGCCAGTAGTACCCGAAGAAGGACAGGGGGAGTAAACGAGCAGTACTTC. Residues: CASSTRRRTGGVNEQYF.

The V and J genes are TRBV4-1 and TRBJ2-2; D perhaps matches TRBD1 (5 bases). This CDR3 comprises 14 residues. Germline V gene data show CDR1 as MGHRA and CDR2 as YSYEKL. V gave up 2 bases and J gave up 3 bases, with 7 bases separating them. The CDR3 DNA sequence: TGCGCCAGCAGCCAAATGACAGACACCGGGGAGCTGTTTTTT. Translating it yields CASSQMTDTGELFF.

The chain combines TRBV5-1 with TRBJ2-5; TRBD2 matches at 10 bases. V shed 2 bases and J 3 bases; nucleotides not matched to a gene: 4. This CDR3 comprises 15 residues. Germline V lookup: CDR1 SGHRS, CDR2 YFSETQ. Here the CDR3 reads CASSFSGGPEETQYF. CDR3 coding DNA: TGCGCCAGCAGCTTTAGCGGGGGGCCCGAAGAGACCCAGTACTTC.